This T cell receptor (beta chain) is from a study of glioma-infiltrating T cells after dendritic cell vaccination. Using immunoSEQ multiplex PCR, the repertoire was profiled, and TCRdb retains in-frame clones only, with some absent. This table has just under 60,000 clones, roughly 80% appearing once. As for this clone: The antigen remains undetermined.

The germline V gene has CDR1 SGHAT and CDR2 FQNNGV. V was pared by 1 base and J by 3 bases, with 5 bases of the junction left unmatched. This CDR3 contains 16 residues. Sample time point: after dendritic cell vaccination, including at tumor progression/relapse. Study conclusions and caveats: Few patients contributed both blood and tumor specimens. Higher TCR clonality did not directly relate to longer survival.

The sample was blood, taken after dendritic cell vaccination. This TCR was sampled from a human donor with glioblastoma. J is TRBJ2-2 and V is TRBV11-2, with TRBD2 identical over 7 bases. The DNA for the CDR3 is TGTGCCAGCAGCTTAGGAGCGGGGAGCGACACCGGGGAGCTGTTTTTT. Protein sequence: CASSLGAGSDTGELFF.